A selection of T cell receptor beta chains follows, all from one sample in a study of post-analysis software for immune sequencing data. MiXCR was run by TCRdb on the PCR reads, yielding one entry per CDR3 protein. Of some 450,000 distinct CDR3 sequences listed, around 40% were seen once; the top ten hold around an eighth. Sequenced material: blood. The receptors derive from a girl between 5 and 17 years old with multiple sclerosis. CDR3s include the opening cysteine and the closing phenylalanine or tryptophan. Fields, in order: D gene, J gene, V gene, clone size, CDR3 protein, CDR3 DNA. The D gene is left open where the match is weak. Size is stated for part of the rows, as once, few or many counts, or as a class when the clone is expanded.

d_gene: NA
j_gene: TRBJ2-3
v_gene: TRBV10-3
abundance: NA
CDR3aa: CAISAGAAATDTQYF
CDR3nt: TGTGCCATCAGTGCCGGTGCAGCGGCCACAGATACGCAGTATTTT

d_gene: NA
j_gene: TRBJ2-1
v_gene: TRBV24-1
abundance: many
CDR3aa: CATSSRGTRDFHEQFF
CDR3nt: TGTGCCACCAGTAGCAGGGGGACTAGGGATTTCCATGAGCAGTTCTTC

d_gene: TRBD1
j_gene: TRBJ2-1
v_gene: TRBV20-1
abundance: few
CDR3aa: CSARDHGTGGKFF
CDR3nt: TGCAGTGCTAGAGATCACGGGACAGGGGGCAAGTTCTTC

d_gene: NA
j_gene: TRBJ1-2
v_gene: TRBV6-1
abundance: few
CDR3aa: CASLRGGGGNYGYTF
CDR3nt: TGTGCCAGCTTAAGAGGGGGTGGGGGAAACTATGGCTACACCTTC

d_gene: TRBD1
j_gene: TRBJ2-1
v_gene: TRBV7-9
abundance: NA
CDR3aa: CASSLGPGQGVSYNEQFF
CDR3nt: TGTGCCAGCAGCTTAGGCCCCGGACAGGGTGTTTCCTACAATGAGCAGTTCTTC

d_gene: TRBD1
j_gene: TRBJ1-5
v_gene: TRBV20-1
abundance: NA
CDR3aa: CSTRTGGGGNQPQHF
CDR3nt: TGCAGTACCAGAACAGGGGGCGGGGGCAATCAGCCCCAGCATTTT

d_gene: NA
j_gene: TRBJ2-2
v_gene: TRBV6-5
abundance: few
CDR3aa: CASSRMHRNTGELFF
CDR3nt: TGTGCCAGCAGCCGAATGCACAGGAACACCGGGGAGCTGTTTTTT

d_gene: TRBD1
j_gene: TRBJ2-3
v_gene: TRBV6-4
abundance: few
CDR3aa: CASATGGTGTDTQYF
CDR3nt: TGTGCCAGCGCCACAGGCGGGACAGGGACAGATACGCAGTATTTT

d_gene: TRBD2
j_gene: TRBJ2-7
v_gene: TRBV27
abundance: NA
CDR3aa: CASWGLAGDWGYEQYF
CDR3nt: TGTGCCAGCTGGGGACTAGCGGGAGATTGGGGCTACGAGCAGTACTTC

d_gene: NA
j_gene: TRBJ2-6
v_gene: TRBV7-2
abundance: NA
CDR3aa: CASSRDKLSSGANVLTF
CDR3nt: TGTGCCAGCAGTCGAGACAAGTTAAGCTCTGGGGCCAACGTCCTGACTTTC

d_gene: NA
j_gene: TRBJ2-7
v_gene: TRBV7-2
abundance: few
CDR3aa: CASSSAFPPGGGGYEQYF
CDR3nt: TGTGCCAGCAGCTCAGCCTTTCCTCCGGGAGGAGGGGGATACGAGCAGTACTTC

d_gene: NA
j_gene: TRBJ2-3
v_gene: TRBV4-1
abundance: NA
CDR3aa: CASSQDSPAIGFGTDTQYF
CDR3nt: TGCGCCAGCAGCCAAGATAGCCCCGCGATAGGGTTTGGCACAGATACGCAGTATTTT

d_gene: NA
j_gene: TRBJ2-6
v_gene: TRBV5-1
abundance: NA
CDR3aa: CASSLEAGSGANVLTF
CDR3nt: TGCGCCAGCAGCTTAGAGGCGGGGTCTGGGGCCAACGTCCTGACTTTC

d_gene: NA
j_gene: TRBJ2-4
v_gene: TRBV5-1
abundance: NA
CDR3aa: CASSRTPGLAKNIQYF
CDR3nt: TGCGCCAGCAGCCGGACACCAGGACTAGCCAAAAACATTCAGTACTTC

d_gene: NA
j_gene: TRBJ2-7
v_gene: TRBV2
abundance: NA
CDR3aa: CASSEASGPSYEQYF
CDR3nt: TGTGCCAGCAGTGAAGCTAGCGGACCCTCCTACGAGCAGTACTTC

d_gene: NA
j_gene: TRBJ2-1
v_gene: TRBV12-3/TRBV12-4
abundance: few
CDR3aa: CASSLVWPGEQFF
CDR3nt: TGTGCCAGCAGTTTAGTTTGGCCTGGGGAGCAGTTCTTC

d_gene: NA
j_gene: TRBJ1-2
v_gene: TRBV5-1
abundance: once
CDR3aa: CATRESQGGYTF
CDR3nt: TGCGCCACCAGGGAGTCGCAAGGTGGCTACACCTTC

d_gene: NA
j_gene: TRBJ1-1
v_gene: TRBV15
abundance: NA
CDR3aa: CATSRGRADTEAFF
CDR3nt: TGTGCCACCAGCAGAGGCAGGGCCGACACTGAAGCTTTCTTT

d_gene: TRBD2
j_gene: TRBJ2-1
v_gene: TRBV20-1
abundance: few
CDR3aa: CSARRVAGLYNEQFF
CDR3nt: TGCAGTGCTAGACGGGTAGCGGGGCTCTACAATGAGCAGTTCTTC

d_gene: NA
j_gene: TRBJ2-1
v_gene: TRBV7-3
abundance: NA
CDR3aa: CASSPSSSYNEQFF
CDR3nt: TGTGCCAGCAGCCCAAGCTCATCCTACAATGAGCAGTTCTTC

d_gene: TRBD1
j_gene: TRBJ2-7
v_gene: TRBV5-6
abundance: few
CDR3aa: CASSSLPGQGAYEQYF
CDR3nt: TGTGCCAGCAGCTCCCTGCCGGGACAGGGGGCCTACGAGCAGTACTTC

d_gene: TRBD1
j_gene: TRBJ2-5
v_gene: TRBV6-1
abundance: NA
CDR3aa: CASSPQGAGGLQETQYF
CDR3nt: TGTGCCAGCAGCCCTCAAGGGGCAGGGGGTCTCCAAGAGACCCAGTACTTC

d_gene: NA
j_gene: TRBJ1-4
v_gene: TRBV2
abundance: NA
CDR3aa: CASRGTGNEKLFF
CDR3nt: TGTGCCAGCAGGGGGACCGGTAATGAAAAACTGTTTTTT

d_gene: TRBD2
j_gene: TRBJ2-7
v_gene: TRBV6-2/TRBV6-3
abundance: once
CDR3aa: CASSGLAGGPGAYEQYF
CDR3nt: TGTGCCAGCAGCGGACTAGCGGGAGGGCCGGGGGCCTACGAGCAGTACTTC

d_gene: NA
j_gene: TRBJ2-4
v_gene: TRBV4-1
abundance: NA
CDR3aa: CASSQGPLAKNIQYF
CDR3nt: TGCGCCAGCAGCCAAGGGCCCCTAGCCAAAAACATTCAGTACTTC

d_gene: NA
j_gene: TRBJ2-3
v_gene: TRBV4-2
abundance: NA
CDR3aa: CAGSLDSGSSTDTQYF
CDR3nt: TGTGCCGGCAGCCTTGACAGTGGTTCTAGCACAGATACGCAGTATTTT

d_gene: TRBD1
j_gene: TRBJ1-1
v_gene: TRBV5-1
abundance: NA
CDR3aa: CASSPRDSWNTEAFF
CDR3nt: TGCGCCAGCAGCCCGAGGGACAGTTGGAACACTGAAGCTTTCTTT

d_gene: NA
j_gene: TRBJ2-1
v_gene: TRBV7-2
abundance: few
CDR3aa: CASSLRQGNEQFF
CDR3nt: TGTGCCAGCAGCTTACGGCAGGGTAATGAGCAGTTCTTC

d_gene: NA
j_gene: TRBJ2-4
v_gene: TRBV28
abundance: NA
CDR3aa: CASSYSRQAKNIQYF
CDR3nt: TGTGCCAGCAGCTATTCTCGACAGGCCAAAAACATTCAGTACTTC

d_gene: NA
j_gene: TRBJ2-1
v_gene: TRBV10-3
abundance: few
CDR3aa: CAISEWGLASQGNEQFF
CDR3nt: TGTGCCATCAGTGAGTGGGGTCTAGCGTCTCAGGGCAATGAGCAGTTCTTC

d_gene: TRBD2
j_gene: TRBJ2-3
v_gene: TRBV9
abundance: NA
CDR3aa: CAGSVGSGRLTDTQYF
CDR3nt: TGTGCCGGCAGCGTAGGGAGCGGGAGGCTCACAGATACGCAGTATTTT

d_gene: TRBD2
j_gene: TRBJ2-7
v_gene: TRBV29-1
abundance: many
CDR3aa: CSVEDIGGSNSYEQYF
CDR3nt: TGCAGCGTTGAAGATATTGGCGGGAGCAACTCCTACGAGCAGTACTTC

d_gene: TRBD1
j_gene: TRBJ1-1
v_gene: TRBV5-1
abundance: NA
CDR3aa: CASSSDDRGWTEAFF
CDR3nt: TGCGCCAGCAGCTCGGACGACAGGGGTTGGACTGAAGCTTTCTTT